This T cell receptor (beta chain) was profiled in a study of circulating and synovial CD4+ cells in juvenile arthritis. Measured with immunoSEQ multiplex PCR; TCRdb has only the in-frame clones, and not every one. The sample holds about 32,000 clones, 80% to 95% seen once. Sequenced: CD4+ T cells from blood. The TCR comes from a human donor with juvenile idiopathic arthritis.

The CDR3 loop reads CASSLRRLAGRYEQYF. The CDR3 nucleotides read TGTGCCAGCAGTTTAAGGAGACTAGCAGGGCGGTACGAGCAGTACTTC. V gene TRBV27 combines with J gene TRBJ2-7, with TRBD2 identical over 7 bases. Per the germline V gene, CDR1 is MNHEY and CDR2 is SMNVEV (reference sequence). V lost 2 bases to trimming and J lost 4 bases; unmatched junction nucleotides: 11. The CDR3 contains 16 residues.